This T cell receptor beta chain is from a study of T cell repertoires in cytomegalovirus infection. Findings of the study overall: Frequencies of public TCR beta families were cumulated, and this identified carriers of CMV plus the relevant HLA. Ex vivo responses were dominated by HLA-C-restricted CMV-specific TCR beta clonotypes.

As regards this clonotype: Its antigen is not identified.

V dropped 3 bases and J dropped 0 bases, with 12 bases sitting between them. CDR3 length: 16 residues. TCRdb redid the calling of the reads with MiXCR, one entry per CDR3 protein. The sample consists of about 920,000 distinct CDR3 sequences, approximately 33% of them appearing once. The origin of this receptor is a human donor in good health (CMV status not recorded). Some clones in this sample may be carry-over from other donors' samples. The sample here was cultured CD8+ T cells from PBMCs, taken from culture after CMV antigen stimulation. J is TRBJ1-3 and V is TRBV12-3 or TRBV12-4, with a weak D call TRBD1 (5 bases). CDR3: CASSFFQGPSGNTIYF. DNA of the CDR3: TGTGCCAGCAGTTTCTTCCAGGGCCCCTCTGGAAACACCATATATTTT.